The 26 T cell receptor beta chains presented below share a single source sample, sequenced in a study of blood T cell repertoires in COVID-19. This table comes from immunoSEQ multiplex PCR, and its TCRdb copy is limited to in-frame clones, with some not included. This table has roughly 200,000 clones, 70% to 90% appearing once. Sequences were obtained from PBMCs or T cells enriched from blood (not recorded which). The receptor source for this set is a woman aged 45-60 years in a cohort exposed to, infected with or recovered from COVID-19 (not recorded which).

This clone has just a few counts. The chain uses TRBV3-1 (or the pseudogene TRBV3-2) and TRBJ1-5; tentative D call: TRBD1 (5 bases). CDR1 and CDR2 (germline): LGHDT, YNNKEL (reference sequence). With 3 bases removed from V and 2 bases from J, the gap between germline ends came to 8 bases. The CDR3 has 14 residues. Here the CDR3 reads CASSHTGRNQPQHF. DNA of the CDR3: TGTGCCAGCAGCCATACAGGACGCAATCAGCCCCAGCATTTT.

This chain connects TRBV3-1 (or the pseudogene TRBV3-2) to TRBJ1-1, with D uncertain. The CDR3 runs to 14 residues. V was clipped by 2 bases and J by 5 bases, with 12 bases between them. Looked up from germline, CDR1 is LGHDT and CDR2 is YNNKEL (reference sequence). The CDR3 nucleotides are TGTGCCAGCAGCCAATTAGGCCGGGATACTGAAGCTTTCTTT. Protein sequence: CASSQLGRDTEAFF.

The V call is TRBV7-2, the J call TRBJ2-2; D perhaps matches TRBD1 (6 bases). Trimming took 5 bases from V and 5 from J, leaving 15 bases between them. The CDR3 covers 15 residues. Germline-derived CDR1 and CDR2 are SGHTA and FQGNSA. The CDR3 DNA is TGTGCCAGCAGCCCGGGACAAGTTATTACCGGGGAGCTGTTTTTT. It yields the protein CASSPGQVITGELFF.

The J gene is TRBJ1-1, the V gene TRBV20-1, with D tentatively TRBD1 (5 bases). Trimming left V 3 bases short and J 5 bases short, with 10 bases between. This CDR3 region has 12 residues. Germline CDR1 is DFQATT and CDR2 is SNEGSKA (reference sequence). This CDR3 is CSASQGRTEAFF. The CDR3 DNA is TGCAGTGCTAGTCAGGGTCGGACTGAAGCTTTCTTT.

The rearrangement links TRBV18 to TRBJ1-1; D may be TRBD1 (5 bases). Between the trimmed V and J ends, which lost 2 bases and 12 bases, there was a span of 16 bases. This CDR3 has 13 residues. The germline CDR1 and CDR2 sequences are KGHSH and LQKENI. CDR3 nucleotide sequence: TGTGCCAGCTCACCAGAGTCTCGCACAGGATCTTTCTTT. Translated, it gives CASSPESRTGSFF.

This clone has only a few counts. This chain links TRBV18 with TRBJ1-2; perhaps TRBD1 as D (6 bases). The germline V gene has CDR1 KGHSH and CDR2 LQKENI. This CDR3 has 14 residues. Trimming left V 8 bases short and J 3 bases short, with 16 bases between. For the CDR3, the DNA is TGTGCCAGCCGGACCCTGGGGGCTGACTATGGCTACACCTTC. This gives the protein CASRTLGADYGYTF.

The chain recombines TRBV18 with TRBJ2-5; the match to TRBD1 covers 7 bases. Looked up from germline, CDR1 is KGHSH and CDR2 is LQKENI. Trimming at V came to 4 bases and at J to 7 bases, leaving 12 bases not matched to a gene. This CDR3 has 15 amino acids. In DNA form, the CDR3 reads TGTGCCAGCTCACTAACAGGGGTCGCCCCGGGGACCCAGTACTTC. Its protein is CASSLTGVAPGTQYF. Full variable domain (remainder filled in from reference TRBV18 and TRBJ2-5): NAGVMQNPRHLVRRRGQEARLRCSPMKGHSHVYWYRQLPEEGLKFMVYLQKENIIDESGMPKERFSAEFPKEGPSILRIQQVVRGDSAAYFCASSLTGVAPGTQYFGPGTRLLVL.

This chain joins TRBV15 and TRBJ1-5; a possible D gene is TRBD1 (6 bases). Germline CDR1 reads LNHNV; CDR2 reads YYDKDF (reference sequence). Trimming left V 5 bases short and J 6 bases short, with 14 bases between. The CDR3 length is 14 residues. As DNA, the CDR3 is TGTGCCACCAGCCGGTCTACAGGGACTCAGCCCCAGCATTTT. Protein sequence: CATSRSTGTQPQHF.

The chain employs TRBV18 and TRBJ1-2; the D gene is possibly TRBD1 (6 bases). This CDR3 has 17 residues. Germline V CDR1 and CDR2: KGHSH, LQKENI. The ends were cut back, 0 bases at V and 6 bases at J, with 20 bases in the middle. In nucleotides, the CDR3 is TGTGCCAGCTCACCACCTGGGGGGGCAGCGAGTATCCATGGCTACACCTTC. Its protein is CASSPPGGAASIHGYTF.

This chain links TRBV7-3 with TRBJ2-1; 8 bases line up with TRBD2. V shed 5 bases, J shed 7 bases, and the junction held 10 bases outside the gene matches. Germline V CDR1 and CDR2: SGHTA, FQGTGA. The CDR3 contains 15 residues. CDR3 sequence reads: CASSPRGGLWNEQFF. The CDR3, as DNA: TGTGCCAGCAGCCCCCGGGGGGGCCTTTGGAATGAGCAGTTCTTC.

V gene TRBV19 combines with J gene TRBJ1-2; 8 bases agree with TRBD1. The CDR3 loop spans 13 amino acids. Losses at the gene ends were 5 bases for V and 8 bases for J; bases not matched to a gene: 7. Germline-derived CDR1 and CDR2 are LNHDA and SQIVND (reference sequence). The CDR3 reads CASSPGQVTGYTF. The CDR3 DNA is TGTGCCAGTAGTCCGGGACAGGTAACCGGCTACACCTTC.

On this clone itself: Other nucleotide sequences from this sample produce the same CDR3. V and J are TRBV12-3 or TRBV12-4 and TRBJ1-5; TRBD1 agrees at 7 bases. The CDR3 is 13 residues long. The J segment lost 4 bases and the V segment lost 3 bases, leaving 0 bases of the junction unmatched. In nucleotides, the CDR3 is TGTGCCAGCAGTTTGACAGGGAATCAGCCCCAGCATTTT. The encoded protein is CASSLTGNQPQHF.

The J gene is TRBJ1-1, the V gene TRBV29-1, with TRBD1 identical over 8 bases. Germline V gene data show CDR1 as SQVTM and CDR2 as ANQGSEA. J gave up 4 bases and V 7 bases, and 8 bases lay outside the gene matches. The CDR3 is 13 residues long. In DNA form, the CDR3 reads TGCAGCGGATCGGACAGGGTTGTCACTGAAGCTTTCTTT. Its protein product is CSGSDRVVTEAFF.

This clone was observed a handful of times. The chain joins TRBV7-3 to TRBJ2-1; TRBD2 matches at 10 bases. J lost 7 bases, V lost 1 base, and 7 bases had no gene match. The CDR3 is 16 amino acids. Germline V gene lookup returns CDR1 SGHTA and CDR2 FQGTGA. The CDR3 coding sequence is TGTGCCAGCAGCTTAATAGCGGGGGGAGGTCGGAATGAGCAGTTCTTC. Translated, it gives CASSLIAGGGRNEQFF.

The rearrangement joins TRBV7-2 to TRBJ1-5, with 10 positions matching TRBD1. There are 15 residues in the CDR3. CDR1 is SGHTA, CDR2 FQGNSA, per germline. The V segment lost 5 bases and the J segment 6 bases; nucleotides outside the gene matches: 7. The CDR3 loop reads CASSTRTGGGQPQHF. The CDR3 DNA follows: TGTGCCAGCAGCACCCGGACAGGGGGAGGTCAGCCCCAGCATTTT. Looking up the rest from reference TRBV7-2 and TRBJ1-5 gives the full variable domain: GAGVSQSPSNKVTEKGKDVELRCDPISGHTALYWYRQSLGQGLEFLIYFQGNSAPDKSGLPSDRFSAERTGGSVSTLTIQRTQQEDSAVYLCASSTRTGGGQPQHFGDGTRLSIL.

CDR3 in amino acids: CASSLDGLARETQYF. Here the CDR3 DNA reads TGTGCCAGCAGCTTAGATGGACTAGCTCGAGAGACCCAGTACTTC. The chain has TRBV7-6 and TRBJ2-5; 8 bases fit TRBD2. V shed 1 base and J 4 bases; nucleotides not matched to a gene: 5. The CDR3 sequence is 15 residues long. Looked up from germline, CDR1 is SGHVS and CDR2 is FNYEAQ.

The V call is TRBV4-1, the J call TRBJ1-4; 9 bases map to TRBD1. Germline CDR1 is MGHRA and CDR2 is YSYEKL. Trimming cost V 2 bases and J 9 bases; bases outside gene matches: 7. This CDR3 is built from 15 residues. CDR3 sequence (DNA): TGCGCCAGCAGCCAAACCGGGACAGGGAAAAAAAAACTGTTTTTT. Its translation is CASSQTGTGKKKLFF.

This rearrangement joins TRBV7-8 to TRBJ2-1; TRBD2 is a possible D gene (6 bases). This CDR3 region has 14 residues. The ends were cut back, 2 bases at V and 9 bases at J, with 14 bases in the middle. Germline CDR1 reads SGHVS; CDR2 reads FQNEAQ. Here the CDR3 DNA reads TGTGCCAGCAGCTTACCGGGACTTGGGGGTGAGCAGTTCTTC. It translates to CASSLPGLGGEQFF.

The V gene is TRBV15, the J gene TRBJ2-5; 8 nucleotides align to TRBD1. V lost 9 bases to trimming and J lost 4 bases; unmatched junction nucleotides: 10. Germline CDR1 LNHNV, CDR2 YYDKDF (reference sequence). CDR3 length equals 14 residues. This CDR3 reads CATQPDRVRETQYF. The CDR3 nucleotides read TGTGCCACACAACCGGACAGGGTTCGAGAGACCCAGTACTTC.

The CDR3 DNA reads TGTGCCTGGAATCCAGGGCTTATCGGTGAAAAACTGTTTTTT. Translation: CAWNPGLIGEKLFF. This chain links TRBV30 with TRBJ1-4; tentative D call: TRBD1 (5 bases). V shed 4 bases and J shed 7 bases, with 16 bases lying between them. CDR1 and CDR2 (germline): GTSNPN, SVGIG (reference sequence). There are 14 residues in the CDR3.

The rearrangement uses TRBV18 and TRBJ2-3; D not resolved. This CDR3 contains 13 residues. V lost 2 bases and J 5 bases, leaving 8 bases between the germline ends. From germline, CDR1 is KGHSH and CDR2 LQKENI. CDR3 bases: TGTGCCAGCTCACCATTCTCAGGAGATACGCAGTATTTT. This codes for CASSPFSGDTQYF.

This rearrangement joins TRBV10-3 to TRBJ1-2, with 8 bases matching TRBD1. The length of the CDR3 is 15 residues. V was pared by 3 bases and J by 1 base, with 4 bases of the junction left unmatched. Germline CDR1 is ENHRY and CDR2 is SYGVKD. CDR3 DNA: TGTGCCATCAGTGAAAGGACAGGGCATAACTATGGCTACACCTTC. This codes for CAISERTGHNYGYTF.

CDR3: CASSETVNYGYTF. CDR3 nucleotide sequence: TGTGCCAGCAGTGAGACAGTTAACTATGGCTACACCTTC. The rearrangement joins TRBV12-3 or TRBV12-4 to TRBJ1-2, with D possibly matching TRBD1 (5 bases). Trimming cost V 5 bases and J 1 base, with 8 bases left between them. This CDR3 spans 13 amino acids.

In DNA form, the CDR3 reads TGTGCCAGCAGCTTAGACCTATTGAGGGCTGGCAATCAGCCCCAGCATTTT. The encoded protein is CASSLDLLRAGNQPQHF. The chain recombines TRBV7-8 with TRBJ1-5; no clear D. The CDR3 is 17 residues long. Trimming shortened V by 1 base and J by 2 bases, and 15 bases separated the two germline ends. In germline, CDR1 is SGHVS, CDR2 FQNEAQ.

This clone has just one count. This chain connects TRBV3-1 (or the pseudogene TRBV3-2) to TRBJ2-5; 8 bases line up with TRBD2. Germline trimming cut 1 base from V and 5 bases from J; bases unmatched to any gene: 6. This CDR3 region has 15 residues. The germline V gene has CDR1 LGHDT and CDR2 YNNKEL (reference sequence). The CDR3 DNA reads TGTGCCAGCAGCCAAGCAAAGATAGCGGGGGAGACCCAGTACTTC. Translation gives CASSQAKIAGETQYF.

The chain joins TRBV27 to TRBJ1-2; 7 nucleotides match TRBD1. Germline V CDR1 and CDR2: MNHEY, SMNVEV (reference sequence). The ends lost 0 bases at V and 13 bases at J; junction bases unmatched: 8. The CDR3 runs to 13 residues. The DNA for the CDR3 is TGTGCCAGCAGTTTATCAACGGACAGGCCCGCCACCTTC. Translation: CASSLSTDRPATF.